This T cell receptor (beta chain) was captured in a study of cytomegalovirus exposure and HLA in healthy donors. Whole-study findings and limits: In vitro confirmation showed three CMV-associated chains to be CMV antigen specific.

J gave up 0 bases and V 6 bases, and 5 bases lay outside the gene matches. CDR1 is MNHEY and CDR2 is SVGAGI in the germline V gene. The CDR3 covers 15 residues. Worth noting for this clone: Its specificity is not known.

The study ran its PCR with 60 Vbeta and 13 Jbeta primers. Produced via immunoSEQ multiplex PCR; TCRdb's table is partial and in-frame only. Of 140,000 to 150,000 clones in the sample, approximately 63% were seen once. The donors comprised healthy bone marrow donors. This sequence originates from a woman aged 60-70 years in good health and CMV-seropositive. The specimen was PBMCs. The chain couples TRBV6-5 to TRBJ2-4, with 7 positions matching TRBD2. CDR3 DNA: TGTGCCAGCAGGCAAGCGGGGATAGCCAAAAACATTCAGTACTTC. Its protein product is CASRQAGIAKNIQYF.